This entry lists 19 T cell receptor beta chains sequenced from one sample in a study of blood T cell repertoires in COVID-19. Using immunoSEQ multiplex PCR, the repertoire was profiled, and TCRdb retains in-frame clones only, with some absent. The sample contains around 47,000 clones, roughly four fifths of which appear only once. Specimen: peripheral blood. The receptors shown here come from a man in his 70s with active COVID-19.

The chain links TRBV30 to TRBJ2-1; 11 bases are a match to TRBD2. V gave up 5 bases and J gave up 6 bases; unmatched junction bases: 6. This CDR3 is 14 amino acids long. The V gene's germline CDR1 is GTSNPN and CDR2 SVGIG (reference sequence). The CDR3 region has the DNA TGTGCCTGGGGACCCGGGACTAGCGGCAATGAGCAGTTCTTC. This encodes CAWGPGTSGNEQFF.

The gene calls are TRBV4-2 and TRBJ2-1; TRBD1 matches 7 bases. This CDR3 is built from 15 residues. V was clipped by 0 bases and J by 4 bases; unmatched bases: 3. Germline loops: CDR1 LGHNA, CDR2 YNFKEQ. The CDR3 coding sequence is TGTGCCAGCAGCCAAGATAGGGGACAGTACAATGAGCAGTTCTTC. This gives the protein CASSQDRGQYNEQFF.

The chain joins TRBV9 to TRBJ2-7; 10 positions agree with TRBD1. Trimming at V came to 0 bases and at J to 3 bases, leaving 3 bases not matched to a gene. Germline CDR1 SGDLS, CDR2 YYNGEE. The CDR3 length is 15 residues. This CDR3 is CASSVGTGGLYEQYF. The DNA for the CDR3 is TGTGCCAGCAGCGTAGGGACAGGGGGGCTCTACGAGCAGTACTTC.

The rearrangement uses TRBV4-2 and TRBJ2-7; the D is unclear. The V gene's germline CDR1 is LGHNA and CDR2 YNFKEQ. There are 15 residues in the CDR3. V was shortened by 1 base and J by 1 base, with 11 bases between the two germline ends. The CDR3 spells CASSQVGRYSYEQYF. The CDR3 nucleotides read TGTGCCAGCAGCCAAGTTGGCAGGTATTCCTACGAGCAGTACTTC.

This chain links TRBV6-4 with TRBJ1-5, with a possible D match to TRBD1 (6 bases). Trimming pared 11 bases from V and 6 bases from J, leaving 14 bases between. The germline CDR1 and CDR2 sequences are MRHNA and SNTAGT. The CDR3 runs 12 residues. DNA for the CDR3: TGTGCCGGACGAGGGGGTAGTCAGCCCCAGCATTTT. Translated: CAGRGGSQPQHF.

The chain is built from TRBV5-4 and TRBJ2-1, with TRBD2 matching 7 bases. This CDR3 spans 17 amino acids. V was pared by 0 bases and J by 4 bases, with 10 bases of the junction left unmatched. The germline V gene has CDR1 SGHNT and CDR2 YYREEE (reference sequence). The chain's CDR3 is CASSLGGSGQTYNEQFF. In DNA form, the CDR3 reads TGTGCCAGCAGCTTGGGGGGTAGCGGGCAAACGTACAATGAGCAGTTCTTC.

This chain links TRBV28 with TRBJ1-5; D remains unclear. The germline V gene encodes CDR1 MDHEN and CDR2 SYDVKM. Trimming shortened V by 3 bases and J by 3 bases, and 12 bases separated the two germline ends. The CDR3 is made up of 15 amino acids. The CDR3 is CASSFSSTVNQPQHF. As DNA, the CDR3 is TGTGCCAGCAGTTTCTCTAGCACAGTCAATCAGCCCCAGCATTTT.

V gene TRBV9 combines with J gene TRBJ2-7; D not certain. Germline values: CDR1 SGDLS, CDR2 YYNGEE. The CDR3 totals 13 residues. The V end was cut by 0 bases, the J end by 2 bases, with 6 bases between. CDR3 amino acids: CASSVADTYEQYF. The CDR3, as DNA: TGTGCCAGCAGCGTAGCAGATACCTACGAGCAGTACTTC.

The chain couples TRBV6-5 to TRBJ2-5; possible D gene TRBD2, 5 bases. The length of the CDR3 is 15 residues. V lost 6 bases and J lost 5, with 19 bases in between. From germline, CDR1 is MNHEY and CDR2 SVGAGI. CDR3: CASRKGGQRGETQYF. CDR3 nucleotide sequence: TGTGCCAGCAGGAAGGGCGGTCAACGAGGGGAGACCCAGTACTTC.

The chain joins TRBV11-2 to TRBJ1-2, with D tentatively TRBD1 (5 bases). CDR1 and CDR2 from the germline V gene are SGHAT and FQNNGV. There are 16 residues in the CDR3. Trimming took off 1 base at V and 0 bases at J, with 12 bases between the two ends. The CDR3 DNA is TGTGCCAGCAGCTTAGTAGGAACAGGAACTAACTATGGCTACACCTTC. It specifies CASSLVGTGTNYGYTF.

V is TRBV27 and J is TRBJ2-3; TRBD2 is a possible D gene (6 bases). CDR3 length: 15 residues. CDR1 and CDR2 (germline): MNHEY, SMNVEV (reference sequence). The V end lost 6 bases, the J end lost 6 bases, and 19 bases lay between the germline ends. CDR3 sequence reads: CASSPGLNNWDTQYF. The CDR3 bases are TGTGCCAGCAGCCCTGGACTAAACAATTGGGATACGCAGTATTTT.

The chain combines TRBV9 with TRBJ2-7, with no clear D. Trimming removed 4 bases at V and 1 base at J, with 15 bases between. Germline CDR1 SGDLS, CDR2 YYNGEE. The CDR3 sequence is 15 residues long. The CDR3 reads CASSPQPGHSYEQYF. CDR3 DNA sequence: TGTGCCAGCAGCCCCCAGCCAGGTCATTCCTACGAGCAGTACTTC.

This rearrangement joins TRBV2 to TRBJ2-5, with D perhaps matching TRBD1 (6 bases). The CDR3 totals 12 residues. V was clipped by 8 bases and J by 4 bases, with 11 bases between them. Per the germline V gene, CDR1 is SNHLY and CDR2 is FYNNEI. CDR3 residues: CASSGQGETQYF. In nucleotides, the CDR3 is TGTGCCAGCTCGGGACAAGGAGAGACCCAGTACTTC.

This sequence joins TRBV7-9 and TRBJ2-3; D is possibly TRBD1 (6 bases). CDR3 length: 13 amino acids. V was trimmed by 0 bases and J by 6 bases, leaving 7 bases between them. Looked up from germline, CDR1 is SEHNR and CDR2 is FQNEAQ (reference sequence). CDR3 in DNA: TGTGCCAGCAGCTTAGCGGGGGCCGATACGCAGTATTTT. This sequence encodes CASSLAGADTQYF.

Only one count was recorded for this clone. This chain uses TRBV7-9 with TRBJ2-2, with D uncertain. From germline, CDR1 is SEHNR and CDR2 FQNEAQ (reference sequence). The CDR3 extends over 13 amino acids. The V end lost 5 bases, the J end lost 4 bases, and 8 bases lay between the germline ends. This CDR3 is CASSVHLTGELFF. The CDR3 coding sequence is TGTGCCAGCAGCGTACACCTCACCGGGGAGCTGTTTTTT.

The chain is built from TRBV5-5 and TRBJ2-3; D not certain. V was trimmed by 1 base and J by 3 bases, leaving 9 bases between them. Germline assignment: CDR1 SGHKS and CDR2 YYEKEE (reference sequence). The CDR3 sequence is 14 residues long. CDR3 residues: CASSLQQSTDTQYF. The CDR3 DNA reads as TGTGCCAGCAGCTTGCAACAGTCAACAGATACGCAGTATTTT.

This clone was seen once. The chain combines TRBV28 with TRBJ2-5, with a weak D call TRBD1 (5 bases). The length of the CDR3 is 15 residues. In germline, CDR1 is MDHEN, CDR2 SYDVKM. Trimming shortened V by 3 bases and J by 4 bases, and 15 bases separated the two germline ends. This chain's CDR3 is CASSFRQGVSETQYF. Written as DNA, the CDR3 is TGTGCCAGCAGTTTTCGACAAGGGGTTTCAGAGACCCAGTACTTC. The complete variable domain, with remaining parts taken from reference TRBV28 and TRBJ2-5, reads DVKVTQSSRYLVKRTGEKVFLECVQDMDHENMFWYRQDPGLGLRLIYFSYDVKMKEKGDIPEGYSVSREKKERFSLILESASTNQTSMYLCASSFRQGVSETQYFGPGTRLLVL.

The rearrangement joins TRBV7-9 to TRBJ2-7; D perhaps matches TRBD2 (5 bases). CDR3 length: 15 residues. CDR1 and CDR2 from the germline V gene are SEHNR and FQNEAQ (reference sequence). Trimming removed 1 base from V and 5 bases from J, with 15 bases in between. The chain's CDR3 is CASSLESGVHHEQYF. The CDR3 nucleotides are TGTGCCAGCAGCTTAGAATCCGGGGTGCATCACGAGCAGTACTTC.

The chain is built from TRBV9 and TRBJ2-1, with 9 bases lining up with TRBD1. The CDR3 contains 15 residues. Germline CDR1 is SGDLS and CDR2 is YYNGEE. V gave up 3 bases and J gave up 3 bases; unmatched junction bases: 4. CDR3 sequence reads: CASSGADRGYNEQFF. CDR3 nucleotides: TGTGCCAGCAGCGGGGCGGACAGGGGCTACAATGAGCAGTTCTTC.